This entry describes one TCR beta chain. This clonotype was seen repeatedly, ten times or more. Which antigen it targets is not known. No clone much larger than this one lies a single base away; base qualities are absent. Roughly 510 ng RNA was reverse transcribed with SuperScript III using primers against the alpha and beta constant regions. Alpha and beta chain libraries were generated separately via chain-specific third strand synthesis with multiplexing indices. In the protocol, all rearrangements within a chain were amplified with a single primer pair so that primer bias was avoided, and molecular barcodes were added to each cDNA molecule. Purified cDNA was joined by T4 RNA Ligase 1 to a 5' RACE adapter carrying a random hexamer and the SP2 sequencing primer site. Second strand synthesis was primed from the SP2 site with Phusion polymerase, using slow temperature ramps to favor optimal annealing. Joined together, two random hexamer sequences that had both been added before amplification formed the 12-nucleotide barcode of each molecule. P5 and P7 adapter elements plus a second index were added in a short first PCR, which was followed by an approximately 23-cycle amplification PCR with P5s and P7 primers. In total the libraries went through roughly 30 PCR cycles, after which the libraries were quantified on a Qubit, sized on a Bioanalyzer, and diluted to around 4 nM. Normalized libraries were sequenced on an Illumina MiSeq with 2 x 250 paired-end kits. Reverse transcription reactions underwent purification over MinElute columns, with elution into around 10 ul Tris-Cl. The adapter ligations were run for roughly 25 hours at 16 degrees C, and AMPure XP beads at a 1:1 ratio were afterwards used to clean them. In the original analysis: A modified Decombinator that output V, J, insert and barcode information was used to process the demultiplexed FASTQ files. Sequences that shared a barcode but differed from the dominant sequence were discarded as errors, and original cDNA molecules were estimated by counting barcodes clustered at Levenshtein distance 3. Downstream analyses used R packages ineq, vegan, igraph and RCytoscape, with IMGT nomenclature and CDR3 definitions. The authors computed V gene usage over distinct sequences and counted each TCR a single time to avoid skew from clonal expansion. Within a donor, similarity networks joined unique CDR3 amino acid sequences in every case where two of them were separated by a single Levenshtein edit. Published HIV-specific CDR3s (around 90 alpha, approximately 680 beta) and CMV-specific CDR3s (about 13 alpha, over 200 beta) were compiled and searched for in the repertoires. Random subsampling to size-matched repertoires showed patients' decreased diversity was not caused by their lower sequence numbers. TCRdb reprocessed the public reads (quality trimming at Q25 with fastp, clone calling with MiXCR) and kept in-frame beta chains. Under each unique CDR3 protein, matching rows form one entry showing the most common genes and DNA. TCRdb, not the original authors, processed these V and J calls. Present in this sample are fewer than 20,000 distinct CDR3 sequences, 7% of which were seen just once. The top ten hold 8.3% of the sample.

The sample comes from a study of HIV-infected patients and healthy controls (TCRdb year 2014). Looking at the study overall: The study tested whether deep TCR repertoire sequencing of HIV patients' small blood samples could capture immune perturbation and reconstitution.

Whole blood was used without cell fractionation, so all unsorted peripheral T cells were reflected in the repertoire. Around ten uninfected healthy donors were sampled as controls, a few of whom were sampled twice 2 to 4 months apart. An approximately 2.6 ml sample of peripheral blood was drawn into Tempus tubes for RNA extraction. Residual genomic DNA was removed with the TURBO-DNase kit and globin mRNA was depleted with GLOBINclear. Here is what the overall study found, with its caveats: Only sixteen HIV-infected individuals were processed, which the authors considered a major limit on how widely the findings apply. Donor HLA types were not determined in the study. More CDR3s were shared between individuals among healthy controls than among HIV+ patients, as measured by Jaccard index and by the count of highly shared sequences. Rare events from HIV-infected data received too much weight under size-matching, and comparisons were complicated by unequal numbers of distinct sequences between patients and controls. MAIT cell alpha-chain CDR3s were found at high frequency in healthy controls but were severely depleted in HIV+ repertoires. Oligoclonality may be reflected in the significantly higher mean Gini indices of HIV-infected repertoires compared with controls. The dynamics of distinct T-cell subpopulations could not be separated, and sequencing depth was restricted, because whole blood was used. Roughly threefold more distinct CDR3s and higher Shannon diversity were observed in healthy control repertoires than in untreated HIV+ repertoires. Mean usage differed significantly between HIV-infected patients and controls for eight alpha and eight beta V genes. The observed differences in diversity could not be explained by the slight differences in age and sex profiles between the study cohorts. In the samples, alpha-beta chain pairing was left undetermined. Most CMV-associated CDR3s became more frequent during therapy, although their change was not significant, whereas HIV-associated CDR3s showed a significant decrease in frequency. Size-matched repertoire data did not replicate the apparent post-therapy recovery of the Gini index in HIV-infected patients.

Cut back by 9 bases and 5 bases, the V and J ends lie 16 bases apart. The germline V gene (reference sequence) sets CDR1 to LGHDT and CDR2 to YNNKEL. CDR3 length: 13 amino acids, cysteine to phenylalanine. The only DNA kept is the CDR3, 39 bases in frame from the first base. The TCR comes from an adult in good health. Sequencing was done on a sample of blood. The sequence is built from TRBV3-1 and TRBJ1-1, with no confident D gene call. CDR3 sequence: CARDSRTGTEAFF. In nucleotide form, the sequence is TGTGCCAGAGATTCCCGGACGGGGACTGAAGCTTTCTTT.